The TCR beta chain under discussion was sequenced for a study of T-cell memory formation after mild COVID-19. With 6 bases removed from V and 1 base from J, the gap between germline ends came to 17 bases. This CDR3 is built from 16 residues. TCRdb fed the 5' RACE reads into MiXCR, producing one record per CDR3 protein. The sample consists of fewer than 150,000 distinct CDR3 sequences, 11% to 15% of them appearing once. This sequence joins TRBV12-3 or TRBV12-4 and TRBJ2-3; D might be TRBD2 (5 bases). The sequence came from an adult woman who had mild COVID-19 (a few samples of this study predate the infection). Cell type and time point are not known. The material sequenced was PBMCs or a T cell subset sorted from them (not recorded which). The CDR3 bases are TGTGCCAGCAGCCTGGCATTAGCGAAAGGCACAGATACGCAGTATTTT. As protein: CASSLALAKGTDTQYF.